The sequence of this TCR beta chain was determined in a study of T cells after yellow fever vaccination. The overall study: Libraries from low-cell-number fractions were prepared with the SMART-Seq v4 Ultra Low Input RNA kit.

This CDR3 is 16 amino acids long. Deletions cut 2 bases from V and 10 bases from J, with 21 bases between. Germline CDR1 reads SGHTA; CDR2 reads FQGNSA. 5'RACE template switching produced TCR cDNA carrying a universal primer site and UMIs. TCRdb re-called the 5' RACE reads through MiXCR, storing one row per CDR3 protein. This table has 500,000 to 550,000 distinct CDR3 sequences, less than 25% appearing once. There are a few counts of this clonotype. Antigen specificity is unknown. General observations from the study: By day 5 rather than day 15, the secondary response had peaked, though it was weaker. Among all clonotypes, a small share was observed in both CD4 and CD8 compartments.

The chain recombines TRBV7-2 with TRBJ2-1; D tentatively fits TRBD1 or TRBD2 (5 bases each). The sequenced sample was PBMCs, obtained roughly 20 days after the first yellow fever vaccination. The TCR originated in a man in his late teens or twenties who received the YFV17D yellow fever vaccine. The CDR3 loop is CASSLRGTGTPREQFF. In nucleotides, the CDR3 is TGTGCCAGCAGCTTAAGAGGGACGGGTACCCCACGAGAGCAGTTCTTC.